The entry below gives a single T cell receptor beta chain sequence along with its context. What this receptor recognizes is not known. The sample holds no much larger clone one base away, and base qualities are not on file. This record belongs to a study of T cell responses to AZD1222 COVID-19 vaccine (dated by TCRdb to 2020 to 2023). About the full investigation: AZD1222 recipients whose second dose came at about 4 weeks and those whose second dose came at about 12 weeks were combined into one group, since spike-specific TCR depth and breadth did not differ between the two schedules. TCR sequencing covered over 230 trial participants: 200 to 210 given two doses of AZD1222 and 26 given two doses of MenACWY control vaccine. Trial participants were enrolled by age into 18-55, 56-69 and 70-plus year subgroups, with approximately 150, 30 and 60 TCR-sequenced participants respectively. Findings and caveats that apply to the study as a whole: The 56-69-year group was small, and its depth increase did not reach significance, likely because of low power. Participants were mostly white British and included more females than males, and it was suggested by the authors that clonal diversity may have been underestimated. A significant rise in spike-specific TCR breadth and depth was observed after two AZD1222 doses relative to day 0 and relative to MenACWY recipients. Because no day 14 peak-response samples were available, the repertoires could be characterized only after the peak T cell response. Conclusions about previously exposed vaccinees are limited because only a handful of AZD1222 recipients were SARS-CoV-2 seropositive at baseline. CD4 TCRs associated with the vaccine covered the entire spike protein, and the dominant responses were in regions 160-218 and 743-854. Reportedly, almost half of the unique spike-specific TCRs recognized epitopes lying outside the regions that are mutated in the B.1.351 and B.1.1.7 variants.

The sample's time point label, decoded: baseline before first vaccination. Vaccinee samples were obtained from the UK trials COV001 and COV002, which included a single-blind randomized controlled phase 2/3 trial of AZD1222 (ChAdOx1 nCoV-19) in healthy adults. For TCRbeta chain sequencing, PBMC samples from trial participants were taken at day 0 and at day 28 after the second dose. Reading from cysteine to phenylalanine, the CDR3 counts 15 amino acids. Only CDR3 DNA is held: 45 bases, read in frame from base 1. From the germline V gene, CDR1 is SGHAT and CDR2 is FQNNGV. V is reduced by 5 bases and J by 4 bases, leaving a spacing of 14 bases between them. The CDR3 regions of human TCRbeta chains were subjected to immunosequencing. The published analysis was carried out like this. Repertoire TCRs were checked for matches against a reference library of SARS-CoV-2-specific TCRs that had been generated using the MIRA antigen-specificity platform. Breadth meant the fraction of unique TCRs that were SARS-CoV-2-associated, whereas depth meant the fraction of total T cells that were SARS-CoV-2-associated. Using the MIRA data, every spike-specific TCR was mapped to the spike region that the TCR reacted to and assigned to either a CD4 or a CD8 class. Log10-transformed breadth and depth values were compared by one-way ANOVA with Sidak's multiple comparisons tests. TCRdb limited this immuneACCESS table to in-frame rearrangements with V and J called. A share of clones is missing; checked studies link under half to unresolved V genes, and the rest is unexplained. The V and J calls and clone size were taken over from that table, and D and trimming were inferred from the DNA. For this sample there are around 180,000 clones; around 94% appear just once. 8.5% to 12% of the sample is taken by the ten largest.

Sequences were derived from peripheral blood, sampled on day 0 of AZD1222 vaccination. The chain couples TRBV11-2 to TRBJ1-4; no D gene can be assigned with confidence. The receptor comes from an adult in good health. The nucleotide sequence is given as TGTGCCAGCAGCCCCCAGAGAGGGCGTAATGAAAAACTGTTTTTT. It codes for CASSPQRGRNEKLFF.